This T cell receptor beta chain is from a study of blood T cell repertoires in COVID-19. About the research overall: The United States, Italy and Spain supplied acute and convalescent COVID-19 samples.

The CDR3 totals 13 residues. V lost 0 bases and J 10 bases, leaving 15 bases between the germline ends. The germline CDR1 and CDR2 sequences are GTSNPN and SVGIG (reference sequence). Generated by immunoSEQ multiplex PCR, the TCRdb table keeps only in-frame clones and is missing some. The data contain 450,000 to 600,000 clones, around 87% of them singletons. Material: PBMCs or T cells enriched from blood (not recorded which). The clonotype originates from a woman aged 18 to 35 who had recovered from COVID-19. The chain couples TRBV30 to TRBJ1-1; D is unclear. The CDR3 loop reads CAWSVGRRWGAFF. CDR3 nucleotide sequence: TGTGCCTGGAGTGTTGGGAGGAGGTGGGGAGCTTTCTTT.